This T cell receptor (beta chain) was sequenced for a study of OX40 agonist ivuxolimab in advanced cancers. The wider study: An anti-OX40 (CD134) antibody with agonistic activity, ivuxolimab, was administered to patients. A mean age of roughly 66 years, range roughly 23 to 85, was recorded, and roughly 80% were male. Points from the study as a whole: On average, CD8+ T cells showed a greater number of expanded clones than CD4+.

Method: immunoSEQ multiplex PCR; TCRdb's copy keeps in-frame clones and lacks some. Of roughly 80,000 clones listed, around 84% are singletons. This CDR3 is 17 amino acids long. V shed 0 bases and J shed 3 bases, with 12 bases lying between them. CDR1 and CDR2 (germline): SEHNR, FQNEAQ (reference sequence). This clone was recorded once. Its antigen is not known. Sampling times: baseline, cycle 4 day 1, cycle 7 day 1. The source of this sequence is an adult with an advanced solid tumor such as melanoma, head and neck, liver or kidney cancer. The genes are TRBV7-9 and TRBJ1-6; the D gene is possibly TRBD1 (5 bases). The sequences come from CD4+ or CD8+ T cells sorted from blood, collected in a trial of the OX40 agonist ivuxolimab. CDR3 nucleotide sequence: TGTGCCAGCAGCTTAGCACGGGACCTTAACTATAATTCACCCCTCCACTTT. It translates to CASSLARDLNYNSPLHF.